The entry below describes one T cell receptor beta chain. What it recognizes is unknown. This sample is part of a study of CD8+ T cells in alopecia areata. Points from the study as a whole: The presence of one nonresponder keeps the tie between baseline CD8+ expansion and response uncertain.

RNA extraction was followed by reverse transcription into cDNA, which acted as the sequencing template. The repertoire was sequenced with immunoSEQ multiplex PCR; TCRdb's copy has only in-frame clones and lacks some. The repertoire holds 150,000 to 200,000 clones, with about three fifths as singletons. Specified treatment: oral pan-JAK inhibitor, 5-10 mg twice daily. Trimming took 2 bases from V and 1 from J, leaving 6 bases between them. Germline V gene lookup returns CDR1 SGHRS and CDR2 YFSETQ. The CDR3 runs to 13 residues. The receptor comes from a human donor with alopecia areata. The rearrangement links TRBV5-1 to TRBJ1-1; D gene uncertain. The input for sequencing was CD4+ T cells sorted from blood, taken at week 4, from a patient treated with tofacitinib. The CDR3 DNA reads TGCGCCAGCAGCTTTGCCGAGAACACTGAAGCTTTCTTT. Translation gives CASSFAENTEAFF.